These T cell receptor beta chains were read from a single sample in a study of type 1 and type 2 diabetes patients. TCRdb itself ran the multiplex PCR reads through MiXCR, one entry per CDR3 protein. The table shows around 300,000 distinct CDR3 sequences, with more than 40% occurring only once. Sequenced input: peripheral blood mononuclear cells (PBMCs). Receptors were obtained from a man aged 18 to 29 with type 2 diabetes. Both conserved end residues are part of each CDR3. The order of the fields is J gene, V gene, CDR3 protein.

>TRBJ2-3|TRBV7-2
CASSLATGGLDTQYF
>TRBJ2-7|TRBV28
CASREQGEPEQYF
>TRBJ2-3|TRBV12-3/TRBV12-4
CASRRSGAGDTQYF
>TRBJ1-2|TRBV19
CASSMGLGGYTF
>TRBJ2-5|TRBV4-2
CASSQASGGVETQYF
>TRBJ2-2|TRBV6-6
CASSSEQATGELFF
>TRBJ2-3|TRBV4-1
CASSPQPREGTDTQYF
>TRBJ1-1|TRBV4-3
CASSQGPGMNTEAFF
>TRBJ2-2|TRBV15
CATSRDLVSAGELFF
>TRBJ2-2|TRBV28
CASRRSTNTGELFF
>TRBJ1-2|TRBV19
CASRLTGANYGYTF
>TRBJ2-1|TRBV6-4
CASSDGQHTSGSYNEQFF
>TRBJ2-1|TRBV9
CASSEEGLSYNEQFF
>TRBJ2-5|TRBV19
CASSPARSGVQETQYF
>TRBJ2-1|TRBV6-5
CASSPADGYNEQFF
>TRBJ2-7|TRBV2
CASGTTSPAYEQYF
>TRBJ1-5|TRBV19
CASSIDRTAPSNQPQHF
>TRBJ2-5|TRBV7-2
CASSGEVAATQYF
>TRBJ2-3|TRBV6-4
CASSYGIRDTQYF
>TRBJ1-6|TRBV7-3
CASSQAEDYNSPLHF
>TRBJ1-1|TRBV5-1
CASTGLNTEAFF
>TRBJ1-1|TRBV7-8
CASSFQGGSNTEAFF
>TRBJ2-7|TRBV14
CASSLSGTPSYEQYF
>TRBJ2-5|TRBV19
CASSEGGRIQETQYF
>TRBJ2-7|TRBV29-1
CSVEAGYEQYF
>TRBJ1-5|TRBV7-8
CASSLALQGDYQPQHF
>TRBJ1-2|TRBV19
CASSIDRTGFYGYTF
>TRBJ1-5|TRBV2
CASSEGQGINQPQHF
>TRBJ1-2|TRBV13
CASSLNGGTVLF
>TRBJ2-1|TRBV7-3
CASSLTGGTHDEQFF
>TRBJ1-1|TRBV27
CASSLSRGNTEAFF
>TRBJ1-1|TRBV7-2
CASRGGTYGIAFF
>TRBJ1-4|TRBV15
CATSNTGGFGEKLFF
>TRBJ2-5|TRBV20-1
CSGFGSGRNIGTQYF
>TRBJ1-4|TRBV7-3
CASSLDGRTNEKLFF
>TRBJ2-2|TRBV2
CASSHPLSGVTGELFF
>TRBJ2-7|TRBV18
CASSDRDRILLYEQYF
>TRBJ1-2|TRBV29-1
CSVEDKPEPYYGYTF
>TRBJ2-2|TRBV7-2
CASGLRSGELFF
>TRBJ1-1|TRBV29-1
CSATTSGAFF
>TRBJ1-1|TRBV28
CASSFQGGDTEAFF
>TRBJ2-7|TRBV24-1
CATSDSGNLEQYF
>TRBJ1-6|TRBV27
CASSFPLSPLHF
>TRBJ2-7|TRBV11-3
CASSQKNYEQYF
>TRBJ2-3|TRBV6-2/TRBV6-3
CASSYLIAGGTDTQYF
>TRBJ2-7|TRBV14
CASSQVVGSSYEQYF
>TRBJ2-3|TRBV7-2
CASTLGGDTQYF
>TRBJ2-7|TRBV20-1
CSARDVAKGNEQYF
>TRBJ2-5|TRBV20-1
CSASSRFGLRLQETQYF
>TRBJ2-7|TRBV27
CASSINPTYYEQYF
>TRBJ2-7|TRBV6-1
CASSDPGGAGGYNEQYF
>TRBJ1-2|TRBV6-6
CASSFSSRGSLGYTF
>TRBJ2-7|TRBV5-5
CASSLTGTLVYEQYF
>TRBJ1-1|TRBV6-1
CARSGGTEAFF
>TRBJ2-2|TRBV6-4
CASSGTNTGELFF